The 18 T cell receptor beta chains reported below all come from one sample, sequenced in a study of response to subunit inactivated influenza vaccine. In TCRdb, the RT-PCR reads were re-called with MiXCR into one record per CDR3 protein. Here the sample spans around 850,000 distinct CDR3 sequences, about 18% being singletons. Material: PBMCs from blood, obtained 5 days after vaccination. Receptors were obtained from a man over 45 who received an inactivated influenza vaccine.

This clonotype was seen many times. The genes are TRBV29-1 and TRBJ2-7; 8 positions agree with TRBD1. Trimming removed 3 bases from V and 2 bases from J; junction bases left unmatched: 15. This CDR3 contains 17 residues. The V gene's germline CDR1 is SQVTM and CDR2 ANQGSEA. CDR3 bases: TGCAGCGTTGAGTTGCCAGGGGGCCCCGTGGGGACCTACGAGCAGTACTTC. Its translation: CSVELPGGPVGTYEQYF.

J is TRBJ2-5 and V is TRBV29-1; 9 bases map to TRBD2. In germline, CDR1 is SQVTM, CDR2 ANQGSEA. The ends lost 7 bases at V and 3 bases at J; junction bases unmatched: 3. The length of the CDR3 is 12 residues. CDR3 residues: CSAVAGEETQYF. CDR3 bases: TGCAGCGCTGTAGCGGGGGAAGAGACCCAGTACTTC.

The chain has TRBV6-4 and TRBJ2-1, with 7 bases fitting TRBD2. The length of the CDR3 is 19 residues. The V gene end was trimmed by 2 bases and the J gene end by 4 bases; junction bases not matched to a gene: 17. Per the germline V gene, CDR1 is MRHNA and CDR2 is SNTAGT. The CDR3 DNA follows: TGTGCCAGCAGTGACGTCAGAACCATGGGACTAACAACATACAATGAGCAGTTCTTC. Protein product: CASSDVRTMGLTTYNEQFF.

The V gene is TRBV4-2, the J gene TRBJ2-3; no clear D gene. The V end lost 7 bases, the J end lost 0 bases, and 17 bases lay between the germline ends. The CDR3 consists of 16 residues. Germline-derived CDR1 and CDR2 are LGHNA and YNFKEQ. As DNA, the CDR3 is TGTGCCAGCAATCTGGGCCGTTCTTATAGCACAGATACGCAGTATTTT. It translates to CASNLGRSYSTDTQYF.

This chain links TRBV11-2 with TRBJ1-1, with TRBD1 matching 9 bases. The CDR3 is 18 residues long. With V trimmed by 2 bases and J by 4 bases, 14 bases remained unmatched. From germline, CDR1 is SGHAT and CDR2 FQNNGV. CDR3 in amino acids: CASSLFAGTGSVRTEAFF. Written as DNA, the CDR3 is TGTGCCAGCAGCTTATTTGCCGGGACAGGGAGCGTTCGCACTGAAGCTTTCTTT.

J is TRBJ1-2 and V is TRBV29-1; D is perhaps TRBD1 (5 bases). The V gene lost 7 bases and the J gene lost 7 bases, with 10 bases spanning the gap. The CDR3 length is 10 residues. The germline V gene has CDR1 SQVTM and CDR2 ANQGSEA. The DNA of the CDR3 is TGCAGCGATGGGACCGGTGGCTACACCTTC. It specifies CSDGTGGYTF.

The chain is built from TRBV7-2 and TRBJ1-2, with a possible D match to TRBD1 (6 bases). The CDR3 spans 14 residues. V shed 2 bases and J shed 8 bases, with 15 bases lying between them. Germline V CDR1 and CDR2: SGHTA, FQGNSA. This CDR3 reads CASSLSGGLGGYTF. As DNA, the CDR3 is TGTGCCAGCAGCTTAAGTGGGGGCCTGGGAGGCTACACCTTC.

CDR3 loop: CASSVGSGGNYEQYF. The CDR3 DNA reads as TGTGCCAGCAGCGTAGGTAGCGGGGGAAACTACGAGCAGTACTTC. J is TRBJ2-7 and V is TRBV9; TRBD2 matches 9 bases. The CDR3 loop spans 15 amino acids. Germline V gene sequence: CDR1 SGDLS, CDR2 YYNGEE. The V gene end was trimmed by 0 bases and the J gene end by 3 bases; junction bases not matched to a gene: 4. The whole variable domain, remainder taken from reference TRBV9 and TRBJ2-7, is DSGVTQTPKHLITATGQRVTLRCSPRSGDLSVYWYQQSLDQGLQFLIQYYNGEERAKGNILERFSAQQFPDLHSELNLSSLELGDSALYFCASSVGSGGNYEQYFGPGTRLTVT.

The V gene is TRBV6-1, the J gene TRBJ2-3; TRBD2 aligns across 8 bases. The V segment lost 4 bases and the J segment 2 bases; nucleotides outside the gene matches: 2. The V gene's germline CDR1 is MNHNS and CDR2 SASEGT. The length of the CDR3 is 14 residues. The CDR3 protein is CASSGAGATDTQYF. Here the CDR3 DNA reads TGTGCCAGCAGTGGAGCGGGAGCCACAGATACGCAGTATTTT.

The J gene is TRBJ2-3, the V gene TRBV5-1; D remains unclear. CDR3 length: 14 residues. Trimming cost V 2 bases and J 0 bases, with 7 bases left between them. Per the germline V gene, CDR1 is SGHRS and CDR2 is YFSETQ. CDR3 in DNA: TGCGCCAGCAGCTTACCGACTAGCACAGATACGCAGTATTTT. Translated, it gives CASSLPTSTDTQYF.

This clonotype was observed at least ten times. The CDR3 DNA reads TGTGCCAGCAGTTTGGTTGGACAGGGGGCAGGCGGCTACACCTTC. It specifies CASSLVGQGAGGYTF. The J gene is TRBJ1-2, the V gene TRBV12-3 or TRBV12-4, with 11 bases matching TRBD1. The CDR3 consists of 15 residues. V shed 3 bases, J shed 8 bases, and the junction held 8 bases outside the gene matches.

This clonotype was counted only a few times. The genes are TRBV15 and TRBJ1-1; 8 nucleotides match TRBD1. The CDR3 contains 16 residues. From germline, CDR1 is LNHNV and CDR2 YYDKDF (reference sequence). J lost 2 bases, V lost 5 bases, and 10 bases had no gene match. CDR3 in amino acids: CATSPQGGTGNTEAFF. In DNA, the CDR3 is TGTGCCACCAGCCCACAGGGAGGGACAGGTAACACTGAAGCTTTCTTT.

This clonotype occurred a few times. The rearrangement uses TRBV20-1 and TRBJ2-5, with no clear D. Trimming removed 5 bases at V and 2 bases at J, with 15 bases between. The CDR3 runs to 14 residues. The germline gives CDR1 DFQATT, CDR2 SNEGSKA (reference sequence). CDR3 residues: CSALGGQIQETQYF. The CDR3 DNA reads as TGCAGTGCTTTAGGTGGGCAGATTCAAGAGACCCAGTACTTC.

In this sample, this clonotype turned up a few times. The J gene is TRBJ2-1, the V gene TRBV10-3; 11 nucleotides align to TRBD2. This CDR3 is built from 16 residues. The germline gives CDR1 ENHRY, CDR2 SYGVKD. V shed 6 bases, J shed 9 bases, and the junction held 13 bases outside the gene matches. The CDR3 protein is CAISQPGTSGGVEQFF. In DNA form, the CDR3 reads TGTGCCATCAGCCAACCCGGGACTAGCGGAGGGGTTGAGCAGTTCTTC.

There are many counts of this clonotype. The CDR3 coding sequence is TGTGCCAGCAGTTTAAGATATCTCTCCTCCAATCAGCCCCAGCATTTT. This gives the protein CASSLRYLSSNQPQHF. This chain connects TRBV12-3 or TRBV12-4 to TRBJ1-5; D gene uncertain. Trimming cost V 2 bases and J 3 bases, with 14 bases left between them. The CDR3 consists of 16 residues.

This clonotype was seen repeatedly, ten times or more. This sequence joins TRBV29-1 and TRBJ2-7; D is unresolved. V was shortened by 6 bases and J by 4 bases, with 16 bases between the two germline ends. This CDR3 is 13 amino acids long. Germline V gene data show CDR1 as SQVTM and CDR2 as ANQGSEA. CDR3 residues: CSVRTAPRYEQYF. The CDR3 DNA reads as TGCAGCGTAAGGACGGCCCCACGGTACGAGCAGTACTTC.

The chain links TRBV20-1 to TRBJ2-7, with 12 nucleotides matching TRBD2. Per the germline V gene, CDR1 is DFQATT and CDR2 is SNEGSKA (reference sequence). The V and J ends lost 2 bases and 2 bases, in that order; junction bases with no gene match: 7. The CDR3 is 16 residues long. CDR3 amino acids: CSARPTSGGDPYEQYF. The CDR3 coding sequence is TGCAGTGCTAGACCGACTAGCGGGGGCGATCCCTACGAGCAGTACTTC.

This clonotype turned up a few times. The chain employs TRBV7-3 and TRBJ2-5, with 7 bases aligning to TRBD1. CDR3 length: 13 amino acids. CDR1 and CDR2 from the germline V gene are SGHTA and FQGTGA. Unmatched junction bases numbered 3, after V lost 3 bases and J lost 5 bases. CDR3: CASSLTRGETQYF. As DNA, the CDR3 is TGTGCCAGCAGCTTGACCAGGGGGGAGACCCAGTACTTC.